Shown below are 17 T cell receptor beta chains from a single sample sequenced in a study of metastatic and nonmetastatic thyroid tumors. All patients were treatment-naive before thyroid surgery. TCRdb re-called the PCR reads via MiXCR. The data contain some 25,000 clones, about 21% of them seen just once; the ten biggest clones take up roughly 13%. The sample consisted of blood. These receptors were taken from a male donor with papillary thyroid cancer or a benign thyroid nodule (not recorded which). Some clones in this sample may be carry-over from other donors' samples.

This clone was observed at least ten times. In DNA form, the CDR3 reads TGTGCCAGCAGTTACTCATGGGGGCAGCGCACAGATACGCAGTATTTT. Translation gives CASSYSWGQRTDTQYF. The J gene is TRBJ2-3, the V gene TRBV6-5; D may be TRBD1 (6 bases). The CDR3 extends over 16 amino acids. V lost 0 bases to trimming and J lost 1 base, with 11 bases between them. Per the germline V gene, CDR1 is MNHEY and CDR2 is SVGAGI.

The chain links TRBV10-3 to TRBJ2-1; the D call may be TRBD1 or TRBD2 (5 bases each). Trimming took 8 bases from V and 2 from J, leaving 22 bases between them. Germline lookup yields CDR1 ENHRY and CDR2 SYGVKD. This CDR3 is built from 17 residues. The CDR3 nucleotides are TGTGCCATCCGTGCTCAGGGATCAAGGGGAGCCTACAATGAGCAGTTCTTC. This sequence encodes CAIRAQGSRGAYNEQFF.

The genes are TRBV5-1 and TRBJ2-2; 9 bases match TRBD2. CDR3 length: 14 amino acids. The J segment lost 7 bases and the V segment lost 4 bases, leaving 5 bases of the junction unmatched. Germline V gives CDR1 SGHRS, CDR2 YFSETQ. For the CDR3, the DNA is TGCGCCAGCAGCCATAGCGGGAGCGGCGGGGAGCTGTTTTTT. Protein product: CASSHSGSGGELFF.

This clone was recorded many times. The rearrangement links TRBV9 to TRBJ2-1; unclear D gene. The length of the CDR3 is 16 residues. The V end lost 4 bases, the J end lost 2 bases, and 16 bases lay between the germline ends. Germline values: CDR1 SGDLS, CDR2 YYNGEE. The CDR3 region is CASSPLPDSTYNEQFF. The CDR3 nucleotides are TGTGCCAGCAGCCCCCTACCCGACTCCACCTACAATGAGCAGTTCTTC. The variable domain in full, with the rest retrieved from reference TRBV9 and TRBJ2-1, is DSGVTQTPKHLITATGQRVTLRCSPRSGDLSVYWYQQSLDQGLQFLIQYYNGEERAKGNILERFSAQQFPDLHSELNLSSLELGDSALYFCASSPLPDSTYNEQFFGPGTRLTVL.

The gene calls are TRBV4-1 and TRBJ2-7, with a possible D match to TRBD2 (6 bases). This CDR3 spans 16 amino acids. Trimming took 1 base from V and 0 from J, leaving 13 bases between them. CDR1 MGHRA and CDR2 YSYEKL come from the germline V gene. The CDR3 here is CASSQGPAGSSYEQYF. The CDR3 region has the DNA TGCGCCAGCAGCCAAGGCCCTGCGGGGAGCTCCTACGAGCAGTACTTC.

The chain couples TRBV5-6 to TRBJ1-5, with a possible D match to TRBD1 (6 bases). V dropped 4 bases and J dropped 0 bases, with 14 bases sitting between them. The CDR3 spans 16 residues. Germline V lookup: CDR1 SGHDT, CDR2 YYEEEE. This CDR3 is CASSVTGGYSNQPQHF. The CDR3, as DNA: TGTGCCAGCAGCGTGACAGGAGGCTATAGCAATCAGCCCCAGCATTTT.

Remarks on this clone: A read error may produce the germline difference seen at one junction end. This sample also contains other DNA sequences that code for the same CDR3. This chain uses TRBV5-1 with TRBJ1-2, with TRBD1 identical over 9 bases. Germline CDR1 and CDR2: SGHRS and YFSETQ. The CDR3 loop spans 15 amino acids. CDR3: CASSRGQGMSYGYTF. Written as DNA, the CDR3 is TGCGCCAGCAGCAGGGGACAGGGTATGAGCTATGGATACACCTTC.

In this sample, this clone turned up many times. This rearrangement joins TRBV20-1 to TRBJ2-3, with 12 bases aligning to TRBD2. This CDR3 has 14 residues. In germline, CDR1 is DFQATT, CDR2 SNEGSKA (reference sequence). J gave up 5 bases and V 5 bases, and 5 bases lay outside the gene matches. The CDR3 DNA is TGCAGTGCTCCTAGCGGGAGGGTTGGAGATACGCAGTATTTT. It specifies CSAPSGRVGDTQYF.

This clone was seen repeatedly, ten times or more. The V call is TRBV27, the J call TRBJ2-1; D gene ambiguous. V was shortened by 4 bases and J by 3 bases, with 16 bases between the two germline ends. CDR1 and CDR2 (germline): MNHEY, SMNVEV (reference sequence). The CDR3 loop spans 16 amino acids. This CDR3 is CASSSLRGSRYNEQFF. CDR3 nucleotides: TGTGCCAGCAGTTCCCTTAGAGGCTCACGCTACAATGAGCAGTTCTTC.

This clone was counted ten times or more. The junction shows a germline mismatch at one end, possibly a read error. The chain combines TRBV20-1 with TRBJ1-2; 7 bases map to TRBD1. The CDR3 is 14 residues long. The germline V gene encodes CDR1 DFQATT and CDR2 SNEGSKA (reference sequence). The CDR3: CSVRDSKGAGGYTF. The CDR3 nucleotides read TGCAGTGTTAGAGATTCCAAGGGGGCGGGAGGCTACACCTTC.

This clone is categorized as medium-sized. The chain couples TRBV6-1 to TRBJ2-7; D might be TRBD1 (5 bases). The germline V and J ends were trimmed by 6 bases and 1 base, with 16 bases remaining between them. The CDR3 spans 15 residues. CDR1 MNHNS and CDR2 SASEGT come from the germline V gene. CDR3 nucleotides: TGTGCCAGCAGCTGGTCCAGGGCGGAATCCTACGAGCAGTACTTC. Its protein product is CASSWSRAESYEQYF.

This clone was counted at least ten times. The J gene is TRBJ2-2, the V gene TRBV6-1; D gene ambiguous. CDR3 size: 12 residues. CDR1 and CDR2 (germline): MNHNS, SASEGT. V dropped 5 bases and J dropped 5 bases, with 6 bases sitting between them. The CDR3: CASSQTTGELFF. CDR3 coding DNA: TGTGCCAGCAGTCAAACTACCGGGGAGCTGTTTTTT.

Only a few counts were recorded for this clone. The J gene is TRBJ2-1, the V gene TRBV28; 8 bases are shared with TRBD2. Germline V CDR1 and CDR2: MDHEN, SYDVKM. The CDR3 has 16 residues. The trim removed 5 bases at V and 6 bases at J, leaving 12 bases unmatched. CDR3 sequence: CASSGRSGRKGNEQFF. CDR3 nucleotides: TGTGCCAGCAGTGGAAGGAGCGGGAGAAAGGGCAATGAGCAGTTCTTC.

This clone came up many times. This chain connects TRBV9 to TRBJ2-5; TRBD1 is a possible D gene (6 bases). The germline V gene has CDR1 SGDLS and CDR2 YYNGEE. CDR3 length: 16 amino acids. The V end was cut by 0 bases, the J end by 0 bases, with 12 bases between. Written as DNA, the CDR3 is TGTGCCAGCAGCGTAGAACCCGGGACATACCAAGAGACCCAGTACTTC. It encodes CASSVEPGTYQETQYF. The whole variable domain, filled in from reference TRBV9 and TRBJ2-5, reads DSGVTQTPKHLITATGQRVTLRCSPRSGDLSVYWYQQSLDQGLQFLIQYYNGEERAKGNILERFSAQQFPDLHSELNLSSLELGDSALYFCASSVEPGTYQETQYFGPGTRLLVL.

This clone showed up just a few times. Being one base from a much bigger clone, this may be a read error. This chain joins TRBV3-1 and TRBJ2-1; TRBD2 is a possible D gene (5 bases). There are 20 residues in the CDR3. Germline V gene data show CDR1 as LGHDT and CDR2 as YNNKEL (reference sequence). Trimming left V 0 bases short and J 4 bases short, with 25 bases between. The CDR3 spells CASSQDLWDLVSSGYNEQFF. In DNA form, the CDR3 reads TGTGCCAGCAGCCAAGATCTATGGGATCTGGTGTCATCGGGGTACAATGAGCAGTTCTTC.

This clone was counted ten times or more. V is TRBV6-2 or TRBV6-3 and J is TRBJ2-2, with D maybe TRBD2 (6 bases). The V gene lost 2 bases and the J gene lost 5 bases, with 9 bases spanning the gap. This CDR3 is built from 14 residues. CDR1 is MNHEY, CDR2 SVGEGT, per germline. CDR3 sequence: CASSYGGETGELFF. The CDR3 nucleotides read TGTGCCAGCAGTTACGGCGGGGAAACCGGGGAGCTGTTTTTT.

This clone is medium-sized within its sample. The chain recombines TRBV6-1 with TRBJ1-5, with TRBD1 matching 9 bases. Trimming at V came to 7 bases and at J to 1 base, leaving 5 bases not matched to a gene. The germline CDR1 and CDR2 sequences are MNHNS and SASEGT. The CDR3 spans 15 residues. CDR3 in amino acids: CASTWDRASNQPQHF. The CDR3 nucleotides read TGTGCCAGCACTTGGGACAGGGCGAGCAATCAGCCCCAGCATTTT.